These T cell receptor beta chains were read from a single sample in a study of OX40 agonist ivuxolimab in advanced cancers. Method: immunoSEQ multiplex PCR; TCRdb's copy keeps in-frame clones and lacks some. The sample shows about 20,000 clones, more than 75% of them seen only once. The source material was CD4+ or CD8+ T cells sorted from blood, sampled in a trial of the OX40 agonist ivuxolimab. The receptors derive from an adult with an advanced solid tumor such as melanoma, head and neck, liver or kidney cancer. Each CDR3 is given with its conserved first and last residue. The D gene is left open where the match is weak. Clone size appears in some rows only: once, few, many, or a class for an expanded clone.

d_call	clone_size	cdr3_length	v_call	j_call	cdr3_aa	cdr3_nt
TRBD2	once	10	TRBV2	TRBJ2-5	CASRLAIQYF	TGTGCCAGCAGACTAGCGATACAGTACTTC
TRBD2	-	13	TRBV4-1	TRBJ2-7	CASSRGLADEQYF	TGCGCCAGCAGCCGGGGACTAGCGGACGAGCAGTACTTC
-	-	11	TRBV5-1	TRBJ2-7	CASSGSYEQYF	TGCGCCAGCAGCGGCTCCTACGAGCAGTACTTC
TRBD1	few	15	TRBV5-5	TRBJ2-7	CASSVRGQGFYEQYF	TGTGCCAGCAGCGTACGGGGACAGGGGTTCTACGAGCAGTACTTC
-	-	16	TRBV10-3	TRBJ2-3	CAISEGRTLLTDTQYF	TGTGCCATCAGTGAAGGCCGGACTTTACTCACAGATACGCAGTATTTT
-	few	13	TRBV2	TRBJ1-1	CASIKGGNTEAFF	TGTGCCAGCATAAAGGGAGGGAACACTGAAGCTTTCTTT
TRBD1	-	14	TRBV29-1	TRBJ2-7	CSVEDRDSSYEQYF	TGCAGCGTTGAAGATCGGGACAGTAGCTACGAGCAGTACTTC
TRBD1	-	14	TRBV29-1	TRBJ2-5	CSVDRGQGVETQYF	TGCAGCGTTGATAGGGGGCAGGGCGTAGAGACCCAGTACTTC
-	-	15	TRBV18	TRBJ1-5	CASSQDLRANQPQHF	TGTGCCAGCAGCCAAGATCTCAGGGCAAATCAGCCCCAGCATTTT
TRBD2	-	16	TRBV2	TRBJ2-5	CASGGLAGGLQETQYF	TGTGCCAGCGGGGGACTAGCGGGGGGCCTTCAAGAGACCCAGTACTTC
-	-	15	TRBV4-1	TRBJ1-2	CASSPWDLGDYGYTF	TGCGCCAGCAGCCCGTGGGACTTGGGGGACTATGGCTACACCTTC
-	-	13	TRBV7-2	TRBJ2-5	CASSLWGPETQYF	TGTGCCAGCAGCCTGTGGGGACCAGAGACCCAGTACTTC
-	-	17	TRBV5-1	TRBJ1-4	CASSLERTAQSNEKLFF	TGCGCCAGCAGCCTGGAAAGGACAGCTCAATCTAATGAAAAACTGTTTTTT
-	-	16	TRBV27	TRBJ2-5	CASSPIRRQLKETQYF	TGTGCCAGCAGCCCTATCCGACGCCAACTAAAAGAGACCCAGTACTTC
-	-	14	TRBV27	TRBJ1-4	CASRAPGLNEKLFF	TGTGCCAGCAGGGCGCCAGGCCTTAATGAAAAACTGTTTTTT
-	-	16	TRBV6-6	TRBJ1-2	CASSLGQSVMDYGYTF	TGTGCCAGCAGCCTAGGACAGTCGGTTATGGACTATGGCTACACCTTC
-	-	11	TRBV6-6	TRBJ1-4	CASSYVEKLFF	TGTGCCAGCAGTTACGTTGAAAAACTGTTTTTT
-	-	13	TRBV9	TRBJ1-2	CASSVNRNYGYTF	TGTGCCAGCAGCGTAAACCGTAACTATGGCTACACCTTC
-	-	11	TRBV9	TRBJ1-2	CASSGVNGYTF	TGTGCCAGCAGCGGGGTAAATGGCTACACCTTC
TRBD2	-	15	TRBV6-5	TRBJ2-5	CASSSQRGGQETQYF	TGTGCCAGCAGTTCCCAGCGGGGGGGGCAAGAGACCCAGTACTTC
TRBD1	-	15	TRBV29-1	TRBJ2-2	CSVERTGSGTGELFF	TGCAGCGTTGAGAGGACAGGGTCGGGCACCGGGGAGCTGTTTTTT
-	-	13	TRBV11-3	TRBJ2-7	CASSLDPSYEQYF	TGTGCCAGCAGCTTAGATCCCTCCTACGAGCAGTACTTC
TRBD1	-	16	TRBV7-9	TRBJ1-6	CASSLEAGGLNSPLHF	TGTGCCAGCAGCTTAGAGGCAGGGGGCCTTAATTCACCCCTCCACTTT
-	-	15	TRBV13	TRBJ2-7	CASSVLAGDSYEQYF	TGTGCCAGCAGCGTACTGGCGGGTGATTCCTACGAGCAGTACTTC
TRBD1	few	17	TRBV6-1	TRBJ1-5	CASGGTGGEWSNQPQHF	TGTGCCAGCGGTGGGACAGGGGGCGAGTGGAGCAATCAGCCCCAGCATTTT
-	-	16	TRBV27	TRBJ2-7	CASSHQQEEVAYEQYF	TGTGCCAGCAGCCACCAACAGGAGGAAGTGGCCTACGAGCAGTACTTC
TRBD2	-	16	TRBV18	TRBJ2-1	CASSPSSGRSYNEQFF	TGTGCCAGCTCACCTTCTAGCGGGAGATCCTACAATGAGCAGTTCTTC
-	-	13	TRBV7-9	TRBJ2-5	CASSTFGHETQYF	TGTGCCAGCAGCACCTTCGGACACGAGACCCAGTACTTC
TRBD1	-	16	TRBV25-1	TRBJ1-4	CASTQRHRGPDEKLFF	TGTGCCAGCACCCAAAGGCACAGGGGACCTGACGAAAAACTGTTTTTT
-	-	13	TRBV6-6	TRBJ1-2	CASSYSKMDGYTF	TGTGCCAGCAGTTACTCGAAGATGGATGGCTACACCTTC
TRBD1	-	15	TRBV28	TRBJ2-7	CASSLTGGSSYEQYF	TGTGCCAGCAGTCTTACAGGGGGTTCATCCTACGAGCAGTACTTC
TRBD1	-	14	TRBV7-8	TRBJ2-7	CASRTGTGGYEQYF	TGTGCCAGCAGAACCGGGACAGGGGGCTACGAGCAGTACTTC
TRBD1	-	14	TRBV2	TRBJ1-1	CASSGGTGYGEAFF	TGTGCCAGCAGTGGAGGGACAGGGTACGGGGAAGCTTTCTTT
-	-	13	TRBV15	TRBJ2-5	CATSGGGGETQYF	TGTGCCACCAGTGGCGGGGGCGGGGAGACCCAGTACTTC
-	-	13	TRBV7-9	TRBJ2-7	CASSLGFSYEQYF	TGTGCCAGCAGCTTAGGGTTTTCCTACGAGCAGTACTTC
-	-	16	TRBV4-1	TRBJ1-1	CASSQDFRAWGTEAFF	TGCGCCAGCAGCCAAGATTTCAGGGCGTGGGGCACTGAAGCTTTCTTT
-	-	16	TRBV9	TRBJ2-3	CASSFLDSYPTDTQYF	TGTGCCAGCAGCTTTCTGGACAGCTACCCAACAGATACGCAGTATTTT
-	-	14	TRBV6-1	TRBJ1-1	CASSHRFGDTEAFF	TGTGCCAGCAGTCACCGGTTCGGGGACACTGAAGCTTTCTTT
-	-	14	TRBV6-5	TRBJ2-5	CASSSLGTKETQYF	TGTGCCAGCAGTTCCTTGGGCACCAAAGAGACCCAGTACTTC
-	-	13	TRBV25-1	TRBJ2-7	CASSTTISGEQYF	TGTGCCAGCAGCACCACGATTAGCGGTGAGCAGTACTTC